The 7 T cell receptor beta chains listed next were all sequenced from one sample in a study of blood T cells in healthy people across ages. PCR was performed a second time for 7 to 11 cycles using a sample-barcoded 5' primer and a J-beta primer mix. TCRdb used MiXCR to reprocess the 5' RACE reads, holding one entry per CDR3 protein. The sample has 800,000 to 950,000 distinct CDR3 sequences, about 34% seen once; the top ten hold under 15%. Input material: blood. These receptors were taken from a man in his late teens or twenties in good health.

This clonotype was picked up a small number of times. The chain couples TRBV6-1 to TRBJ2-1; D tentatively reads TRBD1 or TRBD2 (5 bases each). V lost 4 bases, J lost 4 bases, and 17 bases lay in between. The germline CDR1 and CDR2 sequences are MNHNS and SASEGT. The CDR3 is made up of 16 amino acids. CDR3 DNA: TGTGCCAGCAGTGCGGGGATAGGGACGTTTTACAATGAGCAGTTCTTC. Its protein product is CASSAGIGTFYNEQFF.

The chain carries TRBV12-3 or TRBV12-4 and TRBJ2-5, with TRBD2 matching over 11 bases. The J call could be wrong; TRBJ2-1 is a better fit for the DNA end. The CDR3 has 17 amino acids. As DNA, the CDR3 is TGTGCCAGCAGTCTAAGAACCGAGGGACTAGCGGAAGAGACCCAGTTCTTC. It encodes CASSLRTEGLAEETQFF.

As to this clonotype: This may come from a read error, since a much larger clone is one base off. CDR3 coding DNA: TGCAGTGCTACTAGGACAGTGGGTGAAGAACTGTTTTTT. Protein product: CSATRTVGEELFF. The chain links TRBV20-1 to TRBJ1-4, with D maybe TRBD1 (6 bases). Germline V gene sequence: CDR1 DFQATT, CDR2 SNEGSKA (reference sequence). The CDR3 is made up of 13 amino acids.

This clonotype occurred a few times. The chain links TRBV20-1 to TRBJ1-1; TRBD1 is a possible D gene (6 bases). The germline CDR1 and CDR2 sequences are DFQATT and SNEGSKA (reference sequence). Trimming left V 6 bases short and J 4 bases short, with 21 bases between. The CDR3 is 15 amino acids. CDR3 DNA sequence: TGCAGTGCAACCCGTCTGGGGGGCGGGGGCACTGAAGCTTTCTTT. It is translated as CSATRLGGGGTEAFF.

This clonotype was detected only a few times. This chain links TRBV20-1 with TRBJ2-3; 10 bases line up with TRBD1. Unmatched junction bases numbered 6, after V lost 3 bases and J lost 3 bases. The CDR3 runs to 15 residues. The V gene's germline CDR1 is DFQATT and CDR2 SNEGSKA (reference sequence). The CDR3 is CSASERDRGTDTQYF. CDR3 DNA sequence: TGCAGTGCTAGTGAAAGGGACAGGGGAACAGATACGCAGTATTTT.

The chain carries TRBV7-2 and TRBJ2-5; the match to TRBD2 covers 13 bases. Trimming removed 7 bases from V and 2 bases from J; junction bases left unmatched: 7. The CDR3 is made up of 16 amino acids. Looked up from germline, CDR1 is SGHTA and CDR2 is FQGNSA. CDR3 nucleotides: TGTGCCAGCATCAAAACTAGCGGGGGGGCGCAAGAGACCCAGTACTTC. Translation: CASIKTSGGAQETQYF.

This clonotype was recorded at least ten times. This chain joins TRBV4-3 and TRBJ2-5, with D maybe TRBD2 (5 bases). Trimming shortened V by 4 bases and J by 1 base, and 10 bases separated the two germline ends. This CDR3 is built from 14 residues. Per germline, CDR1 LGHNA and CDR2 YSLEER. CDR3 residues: CASSLFGVQETQYF. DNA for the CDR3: TGCGCCAGCAGCCTTTTCGGGGTCCAAGAGACCCAGTACTTC.